This record looks at one T cell receptor (beta chain) sequence and its context. Germline loops: CDR1 MDHEN, CDR2 SYDVKM. Trimming cost V 5 bases and J 6 bases; bases outside gene matches: 5. CDR3 size: 15 residues. The entry originates in a study of human T cells and chemical hapten exposure. For the study at large: Across samples, TCR yields varied, mostly owing to small differences in pooled library volumes.

In the library, unique molecular identifiers were attached to individual cDNA molecules. As handled by the study authors: TCR counts had a median of approximately 87,000 per sample and spanned roughly 23,224 to 690,600. TCRdb ran MiXCR on the 5' RACE reads and lists one entry per CDR3 protein. The V and J calls here are based on TCRdb, not the publication. The sample has 110,000 or so distinct CDR3 sequences, 19% seen once. Total RNA was isolated from unfractionated whole blood. The gene calls are TRBV28 and TRBJ2-1; 12 nucleotides agree with TRBD2. This sequence originates from a human donor in good health. The CDR3 loop is CASSPRLAGANEQFF. As DNA, the CDR3 is TGTGCCAGCAGTCCCAGACTAGCGGGAGCCAATGAGCAGTTCTTC.